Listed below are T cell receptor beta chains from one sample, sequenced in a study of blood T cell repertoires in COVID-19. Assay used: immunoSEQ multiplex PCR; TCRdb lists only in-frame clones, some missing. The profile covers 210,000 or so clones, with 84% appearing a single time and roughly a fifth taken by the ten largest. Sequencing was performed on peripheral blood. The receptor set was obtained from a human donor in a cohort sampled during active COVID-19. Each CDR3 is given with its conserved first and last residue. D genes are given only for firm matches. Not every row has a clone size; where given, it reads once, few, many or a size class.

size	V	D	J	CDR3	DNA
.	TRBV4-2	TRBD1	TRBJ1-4	CASSLEGTVIVEKLFF	TGTGCCAGCAGCCTAGAAGGGACAGTCATCGTAGAAAAACTGTTTTTT
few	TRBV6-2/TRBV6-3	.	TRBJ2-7	CASSYSFGVSYEQYF	TGTGCCAGCAGTTACTCGTTCGGGGTCTCCTACGAGCAGTACTTC
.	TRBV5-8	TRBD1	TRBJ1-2	CASSPDRGRGGYGYTF	TGTGCCAGCAGCCCTGACAGGGGGCGCGGGGGGTATGGCTACACCTTC
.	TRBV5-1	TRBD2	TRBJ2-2	CASSPGLAGGSGELFF	TGCGCCAGCAGCCCGGGACTAGCGGGGGGTTCCGGGGAGCTGTTTTTT
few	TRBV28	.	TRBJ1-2	CASRLRSGRGYTF	TGTGCCAGCAGGCTGCGATCAGGGCGAGGCTACACCTTC
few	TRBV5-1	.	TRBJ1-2	CASSLDSGIVYGYTF	TGCGCCAGCAGCTTGGACTCAGGGATCGTATATGGCTACACCTTC
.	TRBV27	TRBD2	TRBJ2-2	CASSLLGRTSGNTGELFF	TGTGCCAGCAGTTTATTAGGGAGGACTAGCGGGAACACCGGGGAGCTGTTTTTT
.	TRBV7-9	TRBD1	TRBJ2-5	CASQGPRVQETQYF	TGTGCCTCACAGGGGCCGCGGGTCCAAGAGACCCAGTACTTC
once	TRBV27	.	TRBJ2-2	CASKTITGLGGELFF	TGTGCCAGCAAAACAATAACAGGGTTGGGCGGGGAGCTGTTTTTT
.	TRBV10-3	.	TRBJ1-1	CAISEPPRAAFF	TGTGCCATCAGTGAGCCCCCGAGGGCAGCTTTCTTT
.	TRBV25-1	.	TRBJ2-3	CASRQVPTDTQYF	TGTGCCAGCAGGCAGGTTCCCACAGATACGCAGTATTTT
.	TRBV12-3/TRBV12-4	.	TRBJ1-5	CASSQPGQPQHF	TGTGCCAGCAGTCAACCAGGTCAGCCCCAGCATTTT
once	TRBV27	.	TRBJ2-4	CASPLVRYF	TGTGCCAGCCCCCTCGTGAGGTACTTC
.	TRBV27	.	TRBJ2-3	CASSLWRRTDTQYF	TGTGCCAGCAGTTTATGGAGGAGAACAGATACGCAGTATTTT
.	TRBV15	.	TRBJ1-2	CATSRESGLGYGYTF	TGTGCCACCAGCAGAGAATCGGGGTTGGGCTATGGCTACACCTTC
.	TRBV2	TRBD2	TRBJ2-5	CASNLGNTGGETQYF	TGTGCCAGCAATTTGGGCAACACGGGGGGGGAGACCCAGTACTTC
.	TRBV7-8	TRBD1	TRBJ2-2	CASSWTGSNTGELFF	TGTGCCAGCAGCTGGACAGGGTCAAACACCGGGGAGCTGTTTTTT
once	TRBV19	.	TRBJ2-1	CASSTPPNEQFF	TGTGCCAGTAGTACCCCCCCGAATGAGCAGTTCTTC
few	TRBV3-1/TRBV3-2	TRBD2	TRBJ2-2	CASSPLGLALKTGELFF	TGTGCCAGCAGCCCGCTCGGACTAGCTTTAAAAACCGGGGAGCTGTTTTTT
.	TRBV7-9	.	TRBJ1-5	CASSPLTGRRGNQPQHF	TGTGCCAGCAGCCCACTAACAGGGAGAAGGGGCAATCAGCCCCAGCATTTT
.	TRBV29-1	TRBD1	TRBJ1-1	CSAGQGDTEAFF	TGCAGCGCCGGACAGGGGGACACTGAAGCTTTCTTT
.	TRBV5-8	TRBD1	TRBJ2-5	CASSLGQGPQETQYF	TGTGCCAGCAGCTTGGGACAGGGCCCCCAAGAGACCCAGTACTTC
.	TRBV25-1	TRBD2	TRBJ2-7	CASTAGVPYEQYF	TGTGCCAGCACCGCGGGAGTTCCCTACGAGCAGTACTTC
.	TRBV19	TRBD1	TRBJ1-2	CATTTGLGGYTF	TGTGCCACCACGACAGGGTTAGGAGGCTACACCTTC
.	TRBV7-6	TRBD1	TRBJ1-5	CASSLATGGNQPQHF	TGTGCCAGCAGCTTAGCGACAGGGGGCAATCAGCCCCAGCATTTT
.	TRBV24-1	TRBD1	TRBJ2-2	CATQPGQSNTGELFF	TGTGCCACCCAACCGGGACAGTCGAACACCGGGGAGCTGTTTTTT
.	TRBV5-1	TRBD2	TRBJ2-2	CASSKREWGTGELFF	TGCGCCAGCAGCAAGCGGGAGTGGGGCACCGGGGAGCTGTTTTTT
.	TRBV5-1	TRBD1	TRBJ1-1	CASSSDRASEAFF	TGCGCCAGCAGCTCGGACAGGGCAAGTGAAGCTTTCTTT
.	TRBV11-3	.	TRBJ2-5	CASSFDRSQETQYF	TGTGCCAGCAGCTTTGATCGGTCTCAAGAGACCCAGTACTTC
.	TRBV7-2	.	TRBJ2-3	CASSGGPFTDTQYF	TGTGCCAGCTCGGGGGGCCCTTTCACAGATACGCAGTATTTT
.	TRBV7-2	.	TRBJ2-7	CASMRQWVSYEQYF	TGTGCCAGCATGCGACAGTGGGTATCCTACGAGCAGTACTTC
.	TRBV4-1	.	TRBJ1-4	CASSPRDGGVLEKLFF	TGCGCCAGCAGCCCGAGGGACGGCGGGGTTTTGGAAAAACTGTTTTTT
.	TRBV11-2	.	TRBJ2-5	CASSLDPQETQYF	TGTGCCAGCAGCTTAGACCCTCAGGAGACCCAGTACTTC
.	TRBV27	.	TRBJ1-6	CASPLEGSYNSPLHF	TGTGCCAGCCCACTGGAGGGCTCCTATAATTCACCCCTCCACTTT
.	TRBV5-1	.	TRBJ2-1	CASSWTPTGTLYNEQFF	TGCGCCAGCAGCTGGACCCCGACCGGGACACTGTACAATGAGCAGTTCTTC